These 32 T cell receptor beta chains were all obtained from the same sample, sequenced in a study of cytomegalovirus exposure and HLA in healthy donors. Here immunoSEQ multiplex PCR was the method, and the copy in TCRdb shows in-frame clones only, minus some. The repertoire holds 160,000 or so clones, with around nine tenths as singletons. The sample was PBMCs. The receptor source for this set is a man aged 18 to 29 in good health and CMV-seropositive.

This rearrangement joins TRBV9 to TRBJ1-2; 9 nucleotides line up with TRBD1. The CDR3 is made up of 14 amino acids. The germline gives CDR1 SGDLS, CDR2 YYNGEE. The V gene end was trimmed by 4 bases and the J gene end by 2 bases; junction bases not matched to a gene: 3. This CDR3 reads CASSQGQGNYGYTF. The CDR3 DNA follows: TGTGCCAGCAGCCAGGGACAGGGCAACTATGGCTACACCTTC.

The V and J genes are TRBV15 and TRBJ1-2; D perhaps matches TRBD1 (5 bases). V gave up 0 bases and J gave up 0 bases, with 11 bases separating them. The CDR3 is made up of 16 amino acids. From germline, CDR1 is LNHNV and CDR2 YYDKDF (reference sequence). CDR3 sequence reads: CATSRDQGVSNYGYTF. CDR3 bases: TGTGCCACCAGCAGAGATCAAGGGGTCTCTAACTATGGCTACACCTTC.

The J gene is TRBJ1-1, the V gene TRBV18; no clear D gene. Trimming pared 2 bases from V and 3 bases from J, leaving 7 bases between. This CDR3 has 13 amino acids. Looked up from germline, CDR1 is KGHSH and CDR2 is LQKENI. The CDR3 protein is CASSPAQHTEAFF. The CDR3 DNA sequence: TGTGCCAGCTCACCAGCACAGCACACTGAAGCTTTCTTT.

V is TRBV27 and J is TRBJ2-7, with D possibly matching TRBD1 (6 bases). The germline gives CDR1 MNHEY, CDR2 SMNVEV (reference sequence). CDR3 length: 15 residues. V was pared by 4 bases and J by 4 bases, with 17 bases between. The CDR3 DNA follows: TGTGCCAGCAGTTCTAATTGGCAGGGGCTTTACGAGCAGTACTTC. Translating it yields CASSSNWQGLYEQYF.

This chain joins TRBV30 and TRBJ2-7; D might be TRBD2 (5 bases). The V gene lost 0 bases and the J gene lost 4 bases, with 10 bases spanning the gap. Germline loops: CDR1 GTSNPN, CDR2 SVGIG (reference sequence). CDR3 length: 13 residues. CDR3 loop: CAWSVGRGYEQYF. As DNA, the CDR3 is TGTGCCTGGAGTGTAGGGCGAGGGTACGAGCAGTACTTC.

V gene TRBV7-9 combines with J gene TRBJ2-2; 13 nucleotides line up with TRBD2. V trimming: 5 bases; J trimming: 7 bases; junction bases outside the gene matches: 4. This CDR3 is 15 amino acids long. The germline V gene encodes CDR1 SEHNR and CDR2 FQNEAQ (reference sequence). CDR3 DNA: TGTGCCAGCAGCCAGACTAGCGGGAGGATCGGGGAGCTGTTTTTT. Protein product: CASSQTSGRIGELFF.

This chain uses TRBV4-3 with TRBJ2-1; the match to TRBD1 covers 10 bases. Germline lookup yields CDR1 LGHNA and CDR2 YSLEER. With 4 bases clipped from V and 7 bases from J, the junction kept 7 bases outside the gene matches. CDR3 length: 15 residues. CDR3 nucleotides: TGCGCCAGCAGCCGAGCCGGGACAGGGGTAAATGAGCAGTTCTTC. Amino acids: CASSRAGTGVNEQFF.

The chain joins TRBV6-5 to TRBJ2-7; maybe TRBD1 (5 bases). Germline assignment: CDR1 MNHEY and CDR2 SVGAGI. Between the trimmed V and J ends, which lost 7 bases and 0 bases, there was a span of 13 bases. The CDR3 length is 14 residues. The CDR3 DNA follows: TGTGCCAGCACCCAAAGAAGGGGCTCCTACGAGCAGTACTTC. Its translation: CASTQRRGSYEQYF.

V is TRBV9 and J is TRBJ2-2; D is unclear. V was clipped by 3 bases and J by 0 bases, with 6 bases between them. The CDR3 sequence is 14 residues long. Germline CDR1 SGDLS, CDR2 YYNGEE. The CDR3 nucleotides are TGTGCCAGCAGCGGAAGCTCGAACACCGGGGAGCTGTTTTTT. It codes for CASSGSSNTGELFF.

This sequence joins TRBV28 and TRBJ2-1, with TRBD2 identical over 11 bases. The CDR3 contains 17 residues. Trimming cost V 2 bases and J 2 bases; bases outside gene matches: 5. Germline V gene lookup returns CDR1 MDHEN and CDR2 SYDVKM. The CDR3 coding sequence is TGTGCCAGCAGTTTACCCGGGGGACTAGCGGCCTACAATGAGCAGTTCTTC. Its translation: CASSLPGGLAAYNEQFF. The full variable domain, with the rest looked up from reference TRBV28 and TRBJ2-1, is DVKVTQSSRYLVKRTGEKVFLECVQDMDHENMFWYRQDPGLGLRLIYFSYDVKMKEKGDIPEGYSVSREKKERFSLILESASTNQTSMYLCASSLPGGLAAYNEQFFGPGTRLTVL.

The genes are TRBV29-1 and TRBJ1-1; D is perhaps TRBD1 (6 bases). The CDR3 runs 13 residues. Trimming took off 8 bases at V and 0 bases at J, with 13 bases between the two ends. Per germline, CDR1 SQVTM and CDR2 ANQGSEA. CDR3: CSFLTGMNTEAFF. The CDR3 DNA follows: TGCAGCTTCCTGACAGGTATGAACACTGAAGCTTTCTTT.

This rearrangement joins TRBV4-3 to TRBJ1-1, with a weak D call TRBD1 (5 bases). V lost 4 bases, J lost 3 bases, and 15 bases lay in between. Germline V gene data show CDR1 as LGHNA and CDR2 as YSLEER. CDR3 length: 15 amino acids. CDR3 sequence: CASSLAPRGDTEAFF. CDR3 nucleotide sequence: TGCGCCAGCAGCCTCGCACCAAGGGGTGACACTGAAGCTTTCTTT.

This clone came up once. Other nucleotide sequences in the sample specify the same CDR3. V gene TRBV29-1 combines with J gene TRBJ1-1; unclear D gene. Trimming shortened V by 4 bases and J by 1 base, and 7 bases separated the two germline ends. The length of the CDR3 is 12 residues. Germline V gene data show CDR1 as SQVTM and CDR2 as ANQGSEA. The CDR3 loop reads CSVGTANTEAFF. The CDR3 DNA reads TGCAGCGTTGGAACAGCGAACACTGAAGCTTTCTTT.

V gene TRBV6-5 combines with J gene TRBJ2-7, with 9 bases that match TRBD1. The V and J ends lost 7 bases and 1 base, in that order; junction bases with no gene match: 8. CDR3 length equals 15 residues. Looked up from germline, CDR1 is MNHEY and CDR2 is SVGAGI. Here the CDR3 reads CASTPGQGSSYEQYF. For the CDR3, the DNA is TGTGCCAGCACCCCGGGACAGGGCTCTTCCTACGAGCAGTACTTC.

A note on this clone: One end of the junction fails to match germline, which may point to a read error. The chain uses TRBV28 and TRBJ2-5, with TRBD2 as a possible D gene (6 bases). Per the germline V gene, CDR1 is MDHEN and CDR2 is SYDVKM. This CDR3 region has 14 residues. The CDR3 region is CASSLLPPRGRTHF. The CDR3 DNA reads as TGTGCCAGCAGTTTATTACCCCCACGGGGGAGGACCCACTTC. The full variable domain, completed using reference TRBV28 and TRBJ2-5, is DVKVTQSSRYLVKRTGEKVFLECVQDMDHENMFWYRQDPGLGLRLIYFSYDVKMKEKGDIPEGYSVSREKKERFSLILESASTNQTSMYLCASSLLPPRGRTHFGPGTRLLVL.

This chain connects TRBV21-1 to TRBJ1-6; the listed D gene, TRBD1, was not tested against the DNA. TRBV21-1 is shown as a pseudogene. The CDR3 spans 15 residues. As DNA, the CDR3 is TGTGCCAGCAGCAACGGACAGGGATTAGGATCACCCCTCCACTTT. Translating gives CASSNGQGLGSPLHF.

This clone was picked up one time. J is TRBJ1-4 and V is TRBV4-1, with D perhaps matching TRBD1 (6 bases). Germline V CDR1 and CDR2: MGHRA, YSYEKL. Deletions cut 4 bases from V and 0 bases from J, with 15 bases between. This CDR3 region has 17 residues. CDR3: CASSPWTDSSTNEKLFF. CDR3 bases: TGCGCCAGCAGCCCCTGGACAGACTCCTCAACTAATGAAAAACTGTTTTTT.

The chain uses TRBV13 and TRBJ1-1, with 7 bases that match TRBD1. CDR3 size: 14 residues. Per germline, CDR1 PRHDT and CDR2 FYEKMQ (reference sequence). The J segment lost 2 bases and the V segment lost 5 bases, leaving 5 bases of the junction unmatched. The CDR3: CASSLGTDNTEAFF. CDR3 DNA sequence: TGTGCCAGCAGCCTCGGGACAGACAACACTGAAGCTTTCTTT.

V is TRBV28 and J is TRBJ2-5; 10 bases map to TRBD1. The CDR3 runs 14 residues. Trimming took 6 bases from V and 4 from J; bases not matched to a gene: 5. Germline V gene data show CDR1 as MDHEN and CDR2 as SYDVKM. CDR3 sequence reads: CASRPTGGAETQYF. The CDR3 coding sequence is TGTGCCAGCAGACCGACAGGGGGCGCAGAGACCCAGTACTTC.

This clone has just one count. The chain joins TRBV6-5 to TRBJ2-5; TRBD1 aligns across 7 bases. The CDR3 covers 14 residues. The ends lost 4 bases at V and 2 bases at J; junction bases unmatched: 4. Germline CDR1 reads MNHEY; CDR2 reads SVGAGI. The chain's CDR3 is CASSSLTGQETQYF. For the CDR3, the DNA is TGTGCCAGCAGTTCCCTGACAGGGCAAGAGACCCAGTACTTC.

The rearrangement uses TRBV2 and TRBJ2-1; 8 bases are shared with TRBD2. Germline loops: CDR1 SNHLY, CDR2 FYNNEI. Unmatched junction bases numbered 2, after V lost 4 bases and J lost 9 bases. This CDR3 has 12 residues. CDR3 loop: CASSAGGSEQFF. In DNA form, the CDR3 reads TGTGCCAGCAGTGCGGGGGGGAGTGAGCAGTTCTTC.

V is TRBV6-5 and J is TRBJ1-1; no clear D. CDR1 is MNHEY and CDR2 is SVGAGI in the germline V gene. The V end lost 5 bases, the J end lost 4 bases, and 14 bases lay between the germline ends. This CDR3 has 14 residues. CDR3 coding DNA: TGTGCCAGCAGTCTAGGTCGGCACCTCACTGAAGCTTTCTTT. Its protein is CASSLGRHLTEAFF.

This clone is deemed medium-sized. The chain recombines TRBV19 with TRBJ2-3; 11 bases are shared with TRBD2. The CDR3 totals 15 residues. Germline CDR1 is LNHDA and CDR2 is SQIVND (reference sequence). V gave up 10 bases and J gave up 1 base; unmatched junction bases: 7. DNA of the CDR3: TGTGCCACCGTAGCGGGGGGGCCGGGCACAGATACGCAGTATTTT. The encoded protein is CATVAGGPGTDTQYF.

V usage is TRBV18 and J usage is TRBJ1-1; perhaps TRBD1 as D (5 bases). Germline V gene data show CDR1 as KGHSH and CDR2 as LQKENI. This CDR3 has 17 residues. V lost 6 bases and J 1 base, leaving 21 bases between the germline ends. The CDR3 spells CASSLMDGVGRNTEAFF. CDR3 nucleotide sequence: TGTGCCAGCTCCCTGATGGATGGCGTGGGGCGGAACACTGAAGCTTTCTTT.

The J gene is TRBJ2-3, the V gene TRBV29-1, with D possibly being TRBD1 (5 bases). CDR1 is SQVTM and CDR2 is ANQGSEA in the germline V gene. This CDR3 has 12 residues. Trimming removed 4 bases at V and 2 bases at J, with 7 bases between. The CDR3 loop reads CSVADNTDTQYF. CDR3 DNA: TGCAGCGTTGCGGACAACACAGATACGCAGTATTTT.

The rearrangement uses TRBV27 and TRBJ2-3, with 9 bases lining up with TRBD2. Germline V gives CDR1 MNHEY, CDR2 SMNVEV (reference sequence). The CDR3 has 15 amino acids. V lost 5 bases to trimming and J lost 6 bases; unmatched junction nucleotides: 9. The CDR3 reads CASSPLAGAPDTQYF. DNA for the CDR3: TGTGCCAGCAGTCCATTAGCGGGAGCCCCGGATACGCAGTATTTT.

This clone was seen a single time. The chain links TRBV7-9 to TRBJ1-4; D is possibly TRBD1 (5 bases). V lost 5 bases, J lost 4 bases, and 20 bases lay in between. The germline V gene encodes CDR1 SEHNR and CDR2 FQNEAQ (reference sequence). The CDR3 loop spans 17 amino acids. CDR3 residues: CASSLYRGIGSNEKLFF. Here the CDR3 DNA reads TGTGCCAGCAGCCTCTACCGGGGGATAGGGAGTAATGAAAAACTGTTTTTT.

The DNA of the CDR3 is TGTGCCAGCAGCCCGAACCGGAGTCAAAGCTCCTACGAGCAGTACTTC. Protein sequence: CASSPNRSQSSYEQYF. The rearrangement links TRBV25-1 to TRBJ2-7; D is unresolved. CDR1 MGHDK and CDR2 SYGVNS come from the germline V gene. There are 16 residues in the CDR3. Trimming pared 6 bases from V and 0 bases from J, leaving 18 bases between.

This clone was seen more than once but under ten times. V usage is TRBV27 and J usage is TRBJ1-2, with TRBD1 matching over 7 bases. In germline, CDR1 is MNHEY, CDR2 SMNVEV (reference sequence). This CDR3 is built from 12 residues. The junction had 3 bases not matched to a gene; V was cut back by 4 bases and J by 7 bases. The CDR3 region has the DNA TGTGCCAGCAGTTCCTGGGACAGTGGCTACACCTTC. Amino acid sequence: CASSSWDSGYTF.

V is TRBV4-3 and J is TRBJ1-2, with 8 bases that match TRBD1. CDR3 length equals 16 residues. V dropped 0 bases and J dropped 8; count of bases not matched to a gene: 11. CDR1 is LGHNA and CDR2 is YSLEER in the germline V gene. CDR3 bases: TGCGCCAGCAGCCAAGATAGTAGGGACAGGTCTTTCGGCTACACCTTC. Translated, it gives CASSQDSRDRSFGYTF.

The rearrangement joins TRBV6-6 to TRBJ2-5, with TRBD1 identical over 7 bases. V was pared by 4 bases and J by 9 bases, with 17 bases of the junction left unmatched. The CDR3 has 16 amino acids. Germline assignment: CDR1 MNHNY and CDR2 SVGAGI (reference sequence). This chain's CDR3 is CASSSTTGLPEGAQYF. CDR3 coding DNA: TGTGCCAGCAGTTCTACGACAGGGCTTCCCGAGGGAGCCCAGTACTTC.

The CDR3 region is CASSFYSGNTIYF. In nucleotides, the CDR3 is TGTGCCAGCAGCTTTTACTCTGGAAACACCATATATTTT. The chain couples TRBV5-8 to TRBJ1-3; D call uncertain. This CDR3 region has 13 residues. The germline V gene has CDR1 SGHTS and CDR2 YDEGEE. V gave up 2 bases and J gave up 0 bases, with 3 bases separating them.